This T cell receptor beta chain appears in the sequencing data of a study of cytomegalovirus exposure and HLA in healthy donors. As for the study in general: The 110 or so validation repertoires were produced on the same platform as the roughly 720 repertoires of the first cohort. This was reported in a later analysis. The study's findings and limits: The authors enumerated 150 to 200 TCR beta chains as linked to cytomegalovirus.

The donors were members of the roughly 130-subject validation cohort (separate from the roughly 700-subject first cohort). On this clone: The antigen remains unidentified.

The CDR3 length is 14 residues. Trimming took 4 bases from V and 7 from J; bases not matched to a gene: 9. In germline, CDR1 is LNHDA, CDR2 SQIVND (reference sequence). Sequencing was performed with immunoSEQ multiplex PCR; in TCRdb, only in-frame clones are kept and a portion is missing. The sample carries 190,000 or so clones, 80% to 85% recorded once. This receptor was identified in a woman aged 18-30 years in good health and CMV-seropositive. The J gene is TRBJ1-2, the V gene TRBV19; 7 positions agree with TRBD1. Sequencing input: PBMCs. CDR3 region: CASSTSQGVPGYTF. The CDR3 DNA reads TGTGCCAGTAGTACAAGTCAGGGGGTTCCTGGCTACACCTTC.